The T cell receptor (beta chain) under discussion was sequenced for a study of cytomegalovirus exposure and HLA in healthy donors. Whole-study findings and limits: Altogether, about 160 TCR beta chains were recorded as cytomegalovirus-associated.

Trimming took 5 bases from V and 5 from J; bases not matched to a gene: 8. The CDR3 sequence is 15 residues long. CDR1 LNHDA and CDR2 SQIVND come from the germline V gene (reference sequence). This clone was seen only once. Its cognate antigen is unknown. TCRdb's copy holds only in-frame clones and misses some; the assay was immunoSEQ multiplex PCR. The table has approximately 240,000 clones, 80% to 95% seen once. The genes are TRBV19 and TRBJ2-1; 8 bases line up with TRBD1. The source material was PBMCs. This clonotype originated in a woman aged 18-29 years in good health and CMV-seronegative. DNA of the CDR3: TGTGCCAGTAGTGTTCCAGGGGGCAAAGACAATGAGCAGTTCTTC. Encoded protein: CASSVPGGKDNEQFF.